The 26 T cell receptor beta chains given below trace back to one sample, sequenced in a study of tumor and adjacent non-tumor tissue in lung cancer. RNA was extracted from bulk tissue without any cell sorting. TCRbeta libraries were built with three rounds of nested PCR, modified from ARM-PCR. TCRdb recomputed calls from the multiplex PCR reads with MiXCR, one row per CDR3 protein. The profile covers under 150,000 distinct CDR3 sequences, with approximately 66% appearing a single time and about 18% taken by the ten largest. The sequencing sample was made of lung tumor tissue. Receptors were obtained from a man aged 55-75 years with small cell lung cancer.

The chain is built from TRBV12-3 or TRBV12-4 and TRBJ2-7, with no clear D. The V end lost 3 bases, the J end lost 6 bases, and 9 bases lay between the germline ends. CDR3 size: 12 residues. CDR3 amino acids: CASSFNRGEQYF. The CDR3 DNA reads as TGTGCCAGCAGTTTTAACCGAGGCGAGCAGTACTTC.

For this clonotype: At one boundary the junction diverges from the germline segment, which might be a read error. The chain carries TRBV29-1 and TRBJ2-5; D possibly corresponds to TRBD1 (6 bases). The CDR3 runs 12 residues. Germline CDR1 and CDR2: SQVTM and ANQGSEA. The CDR3 region has the DNA TGCAGCGTTTTGAGGGGGATGGAGACCCGGTACTTC. Protein sequence: CSVLRGMETRYF.

This clonotype was recorded many times. This chain links TRBV11-2 with TRBJ1-6; no reliable D call. Germline V gene sequence: CDR1 SGHAT, CDR2 FQNNGV. The CDR3 length is 13 residues. With 1 base removed from V and 14 bases from J, the gap between germline ends came to 12 bases. CDR3 nucleotides: TGTGCCAGCAGCTTAGGCTATGCCAATGCCCTCCACTTT. Encoded protein: CASSLGYANALHF.

As to this clonotype: It may be a read error: a sequence one base away is much more abundant. The chain links TRBV12-3 or TRBV12-4 to TRBJ2-7; no clear D. The CDR3 spans 11 residues. The DNA for the CDR3 is TGTGCCAGCCGTTTCGAGCACGAGCAGTACTTC. Residues: CASRFEHEQYF.

As regards this clonotype: One junction end does not reproduce the germline sequence, and a read error may be involved. The chain combines TRBV11-2 with TRBJ2-7, with a possible D match to TRBD2 (6 bases). The length of the CDR3 is 15 residues. Per germline, CDR1 SGHAT and CDR2 FQNNGV. For the CDR3, the DNA is TGTACCAGCAGTGTGACTAGTAGGGAGTTCTACGAGCAGTGCTTC. Its translation: CTSSVTSREFYEQCF.

The gene calls are TRBV20-1 and TRBJ2-3; D perhaps matches TRBD1 (5 bases). V lost 1 base, J lost 3 bases, and 11 bases lay in between. The germline CDR1 and CDR2 sequences are DFQATT and SNEGSKA (reference sequence). CDR3 length: 14 amino acids. CDR3 amino acids: CSARGTTVTDTQYF. The DNA of the CDR3 is TGCAGTGCTAGAGGGACAACTGTTACAGATACGCAGTATTTT.

The chain has TRBV7-9 and TRBJ2-5; D gene ambiguous. Trimming shortened V by 1 base and J by 5 bases, and 11 bases separated the two germline ends. Germline CDR1 and CDR2: SEHNR and FQNEAQ (reference sequence). CDR3 length equals 14 residues. The DNA for the CDR3 is TGTGCCAGCAGCTTAGAGGTGGGATCGGAGACCCAGTACTTC. Encoded protein: CASSLEVGSETQYF. Full variable domain (rest looked up from reference TRBV7-9 and TRBJ2-5): DTGVSQNPRHKITKRGQNVTFRCDPISEHNRLYWYRQTLGQGPEFLTYFQNEAQLEKSRLLSDRFSAERPKGSFSTLEIQRTEQGDSAMYLCASSLEVGSETQYFGPGTRLLVL.

With regard to this clonotype: The conserved phenylalanine or tryptophan is not found at the CDR3 terminus, so this likely reflects a read error. This chain uses TRBV4-2 with TRBJ2-1; TRBD2 is a possible D gene (6 bases). Germline V gene data show CDR1 as LGHNA and CDR2 as YNFKEQ. V lost 6 bases, J lost 0 bases, and 15 bases lay in between. CDR3 size: 16 residues. CDR3 in amino acids: CASSQLSGSSYNEQFL. The CDR3 DNA reads as TGTGCCAGCAGTCAACTTAGCGGAAGCTCCTACAATGAGCAGTTCCTC.

In its sample, this clonotype was seen many times. The chain combines TRBV11-2 with TRBJ1-3; unclear D gene. Germline V lookup: CDR1 SGHAT, CDR2 FQNNGV. Trimming pared 5 bases from V and 0 bases from J, leaving 14 bases between. The CDR3 contains 16 residues. CDR3 loop: CASSRSYEGSGNTIYF. The CDR3 DNA sequence: TGTGCCAGCAGCCGGTCCTATGAGGGCTCTGGAAACACCATATATTTT.

As regards this clonotype: A much larger clone lies one base from this, so it may be a read error. CDR3: CSAQIQWADGYTF. CDR3 coding DNA: TGCAGTGCGCAAATACAGTGGGCAGATGGCTACACCTTC. V is TRBV20-1 and J is TRBJ1-2; no reliable D call. V shed 6 bases and J shed 6 bases, with 17 bases lying between them. Germline CDR1 is DFQATT and CDR2 is SNEGSKA (reference sequence). The CDR3 is made up of 13 amino acids.

Remarks on this clonotype: The junction and the germline gene differ at one end; a read error may be behind it. This chain joins TRBV5-1 and TRBJ2-3; D is uncertain. Germline values: CDR1 SGHRS, CDR2 YFSETQ. CDR3 length equals 15 residues. The CDR3 coding sequence is TGCGCCAGCAGCTTGTATAACCCAAGCATAGATACGCAGTATTTT. Protein sequence: CASSLYNPSIDTQYF.

CDR3 protein: CASSSGQGATGELFF. CDR3 in DNA: TGTGCCAGCAGCTCGGGACAAGGGGCCACCGGGGAGCTGTTTTTT. The chain joins TRBV7-9 to TRBJ2-2; D possibly corresponds to TRBD1 (6 bases). This CDR3 has 15 residues. Germline V CDR1 and CDR2: SEHNR, FQNEAQ (reference sequence). V shed 4 bases and J shed 4 bases, with 13 bases lying between them.

V is TRBV12-3 or TRBV12-4 and J is TRBJ2-5; 10 nucleotides align to TRBD1. V lost 7 bases and J lost 7; bases outside the gene matches: 6. This CDR3 comprises 13 residues. The CDR3 is CASTRDRGGTQYF. CDR3 sequence (DNA): TGTGCCAGCACCCGGGACAGGGGTGGGACCCAGTACTTC.

This clonotype was seen only a few times. This sequence joins TRBV7-8 and TRBJ2-7; 7 bases align to TRBD2. Per germline, CDR1 SGHVS and CDR2 FQNEAQ. This CDR3 has 15 amino acids. The V gene end was trimmed by 1 base and the J gene end by 2 bases; junction bases not matched to a gene: 5. Here the CDR3 DNA reads TGTGCCAGCAGCTTAGGGGGAGGGAAAACCTACGAGCAGTACGTC. It translates to CASSLGGGKTYEQYV.

This chain connects TRBV6-5 to TRBJ1-1, with a possible D match to TRBD1 (6 bases). This CDR3 contains 14 residues. The germline V gene has CDR1 MNHEY and CDR2 SVGAGI. Trimming shortened V by 9 bases and J by 6 bases, and 20 bases separated the two germline ends. The CDR3 protein is CASSPQGWASEAFF. The CDR3 DNA sequence: TGTGCCAGTTCGCCCCAGGGGTGGGCCTCTGAAGCTTTCTTT.

This clonotype was observed once. The junction does not match germline at one end; this may be a read error. CDR3 DNA: TGTGCCAGCAGTGAAAACAGAATGAACATTGAAGCTTTCTTT. Amino acids: CASSENRMNIEAFF. J is TRBJ1-1 and V is TRBV6-1; no clear D gene. The length of the CDR3 is 14 residues. Germline V CDR1 and CDR2: MNHNS, SASEGT.

With regard to this clonotype: The junction departs from germline at one end; a sequencing error may be responsible. The chain carries TRBV29-1 and TRBJ2-3, with TRBD2 matching 8 bases. CDR1 and CDR2 from the germline V gene are SQVTM and ANQGSEA. CDR3 length equals 18 residues. This CDR3 is CSVEGTNGRGTSTDTQYF. The DNA of the CDR3 is TGCAGTGTTGAGGGGACTAACGGGAGGGGTACTAGCACAGATACGCAGTATTTT.

The V and J genes are TRBV4-2 and TRBJ1-4, with 8 bases aligning to TRBD1. CDR1 and CDR2 (germline): LGHNA, YNFKEQ. V lost 0 bases, J lost 7 bases, and 7 bases stayed unmatched. The CDR3 has 16 residues. The CDR3, as DNA: TGTGCCAGCAGCCAAGAAGGGCAAACAGGGGGTGAAAAACTGTTTTTT. The encoded protein is CASSQEGQTGGEKLFF.

This chain connects TRBV20-1 to TRBJ2-1; TRBD1 aligns across 8 bases. This CDR3 spans 13 amino acids. Germline trimming cut 7 bases from V and 10 bases from J; bases unmatched to any gene: 12. From germline, CDR1 is DFQATT and CDR2 SNEGSKA (reference sequence). This CDR3 is CSVMGQEAREQFF. DNA for the CDR3: TGCAGTGTCATGGGACAGGAGGCGAGGGAGCAGTTCTTC.

Comment on this clonotype: A much larger clone is a single base away; this may be a read error. This rearrangement joins TRBV6-5 to TRBJ2-3, with 10 bases fitting TRBD1. The CDR3 has 15 residues. CDR1 and CDR2 from the germline V gene are MNHEY and SVGAGI. Trimming removed 2 bases from V and 7 bases from J; junction bases left unmatched: 6. In DNA form, the CDR3 reads TGTGCCAGCAGTTACGTCGGGACAGGGGTACATACGCAGTATTTT. Translated: CASSYVGTGVHTQYF.

Written as DNA, the CDR3 is TGTGCCAGCAGCTCTAGCCTCAGCGAGGAGCTGTTTTTT. This translates into CASSSSLSEELFF. The chain couples TRBV11-2 to TRBJ2-2; D is possibly TRBD2 (5 bases). Germline CDR1 is SGHAT and CDR2 is FQNNGV. The CDR3 runs 13 residues. Trimming left V 4 bases short and J 10 bases short, with 13 bases between.

This clonotype was seen ten or more times. The chain has TRBV5-1 and TRBJ2-1; D unresolved. Germline V gene lookup returns CDR1 SGHRS and CDR2 YFSETQ. V lost 1 base and J 5 bases, leaving 1 base between the germline ends. CDR3 size: 11 residues. The CDR3 loop reads CASSLNNEQFF. CDR3 bases: TGCGCCAGCAGCTTGAACAATGAGCAGTTCTTC.

Concerning this clonotype itself: Sequence at one end of the junction differs from germline and may be a read error. This chain connects TRBV11-2 to TRBJ2-1, with a weak D call TRBD2 (6 bases). Germline assignment: CDR1 SGHAT and CDR2 FQNNGV. CDR3 length: 18 residues. The CDR3 bases are TGTGCCAGCAGCTTAGGAGTAGTGGGAGGCTACTACAACAATAAGCAGTTCTTC. Protein sequence: CASSLGVVGGYYNNKQFF.

This clonotype has only one observation. A much larger clonotype is one base distant, so this may be a read error. The chain employs TRBV10-3 and TRBJ2-5, with unresolved D. The CDR3 has 12 amino acids. Germline V CDR1 and CDR2: ENHRY, SYGVKD. The CDR3 coding sequence is TGTACCGGCGCATCCCAGCAAGAGACCCAGTACTTC. It is translated as CTGASQQETQYF.

This clonotype was found many times. V gene TRBV29-1 combines with J gene TRBJ2-1, with D perhaps TRBD1 or TRBD2 (5 bases each). Germline CDR1 is SQVTM and CDR2 is ANQGSEA. The CDR3 runs to 11 residues. The V end was cut by 6 bases, the J end by 8 bases, with 11 bases between. The CDR3 DNA is TGCAGCGTCGGACGGGGCGATGAGCAGTTCTTC. Protein product: CSVGRGDEQFF.

This chain joins TRBV10-3 and TRBJ1-1; D gene uncertain. CDR1 is ENHRY and CDR2 is SYGVKD in the germline V gene. The CDR3 runs 15 residues. V lost 0 bases and J lost 0, with 8 bases in between. DNA for the CDR3: TGTGCCATCAGTGAGTCGCAGATCATGAACACTGAAGCTTTCTTT. Translating it yields CAISESQIMNTEAFF.